What follows is one T cell receptor (beta chain) and its context. Its antigen has not been determined. Base qualities are missing; no much larger clone stands one base away. This specimen belongs to a study of T cells in narcolepsy (dated by TCRdb to the late 2010s). Broadly, across the study: Patients with narcolepsy type 1 or type 2 (NT1, NT2) were enrolled in the study together with healthy control donors. To look for autoreactive T cells in narcolepsy patients that target self-antigens of hypocretin neurons (hypocretin, TRIB2), the study used TCR Vbeta sequencing to follow clonotypes in blood and CSF.

CDR3 length: 16 amino acids, cysteine to phenylalanine. The CDR3 DNA has 48 bases and is translated from base 1. Library creation used the immunoSEQ multiplex PCR assay. In TCRdb, the immuneACCESS table is reduced to in-frame sequences with V and J assigned. These tables do not hold every clone; where another copy was compared, an unresolved V gene accounts for under half, and the others remain unexplained. Counted in this sample were about 35,000 clones; 80% of them appeared once. Roughly 1% of the sample is in the top ten clones. For TCR Vbeta sequencing, memory CD4+ T cells were sorted ex vivo from the peripheral blood of narcolepsy patients and healthy controls. Overall results and qualifications from the work: According to the report, autoreactive clonotypes were detected serially in the blood of the same patients and of different patients, but not in healthy controls. Patients and controls had similar numbers of sequenced blood memory CD4+ clonotypes, with averages of some 40,000 in patients and some 33,000 in controls. No sequences matching autoreactive T cell clones were present in some of the blood memory CD4+ repertoires from patients and controls. HCRT-specific and TRIB2-specific autoreactive clonotypes were highlighted in plots that compared CD4+ T cell clonotypes in CSF versus blood from the same patient.

Sequencing input: memory (CD45RA-) CD4+ T cells from blood. The sample's cell subset or site label, in plain terms: memory T cells sorted ex vivo from peripheral blood. This TCR was sampled from a human donor in good health. The rearranged chain carries TRBV12-1 and TRBJ2-5; TRBD1, as called in the table, went unchecked against the DNA. TRBV12-1 represents a pseudogene. The sequence in DNA is TGTGCCAGCATCCCCCCCAGGGGGACGCTGGAGGAGACCCAGTACTTC. It encodes CASIPPRGTLEETQYF.